A single T cell receptor beta chain is shown here with its context. What it binds is unknown. The sample originates from a study of CD8+ T cells in alopecia areata. Sequencing used cDNA as its template, made by extracting RNA and reverse transcribing it. Profiling relied on immunoSEQ multiplex PCR, and the TCRdb table lists in-frame clones only, not all of them. The table lists approximately 280,000 clones, 55% to 75% of them singletons. Findings of the study overall: Researchers reported that TCR sharing among patients proved less clear than in mice, possibly HLA-linked. Scalp sample sequencing also detects resident alphabeta T cells of normal skin.

Documented treatment: oral pan-JAK inhibitor, 5-10 mg twice daily. The CDR3 consists of 14 residues. Germline V lookup: CDR1 MNHNS, CDR2 SASEGT. Trimming cost V 4 bases and J 6 bases; bases outside gene matches: 8. This specimen consisted of CD4+ T cells sorted from blood, obtained at week 24, from a patient treated with tofacitinib. V usage is TRBV6-1 and J usage is TRBJ1-2; 7 bases fit TRBD1. The source of this sequence is a human donor with alopecia areata. The CDR3 nucleotides are TGTGCCAGCAGTGCCCACACAGGGGCCGATGGCTACACCTTC. This gives the protein CASSAHTGADGYTF.